This record concerns one T cell receptor (beta chain) sequence. V was pared by 2 bases and J by 5 bases, with 4 bases of the junction left unmatched. Germline CDR1 SGHTA, CDR2 FQGNSA. This CDR3 is built from 15 residues. These data come from a study of CD8 T cells in Susac syndrome. Reverse transcription of about 0.45 to 1 ug RNA was performed with random hexamers. The TCR beta CDR3 was amplified by immunoSEQ multiplex PCR across 54 Vbeta, 13 Jbeta. TCRdb recomputed calls from the immunoSEQ multiplex PCR reads with MiXCR, one row per CDR3 protein. Seen here are 180,000 or so distinct CDR3 sequences, roughly 95% observed once, and the top ten hold 0.08% to 0.11%. Negative isolation yielded CD8+ and CD4+ T cells; FACS enriched TEMRA cells.

This clonotype was sampled from a human donor in good health. The V gene is TRBV7-2, the J gene TRBJ2-1; 9 nucleotides align to TRBD2. The sample comprised CD4+ T cells from PBMCs. In nucleotides, the CDR3 is TGTGCCAGCAGCTTAAATAGCGGGGGAAACAATGAGCAGTTCTTC. Protein product: CASSLNSGGNNEQFF.